Shown below are 17 T cell receptor beta chains from a single sample sequenced in a study of blood T cell repertoires in COVID-19. Method: immunoSEQ multiplex PCR; TCRdb's copy keeps in-frame clones and lacks some. In the table there are approximately 90,000 clones, more than 80% of which are singletons. The specimen sequenced was peripheral blood. The receptor set was obtained from a woman older than 75 with acute or convalescent COVID-19.

The rearrangement uses TRBV10-2 and TRBJ1-6, with TRBD1 as a possible D gene (5 bases). Per germline, CDR1 WSHSY and CDR2 SAAADI. V lost 6 bases and J lost 0, with 9 bases in between. This CDR3 comprises 15 residues. DNA of the CDR3: TGCGCCAGCAGGGGTCAGGGCTCCTATAATTCACCCCTCCACTTT. Translated, it gives CASRGQGSYNSPLHF.

The chain employs TRBV18 and TRBJ2-2; D perhaps matches TRBD1 (6 bases). Between the trimmed V and J ends, which lost 2 bases and 3 bases, there was a span of 22 bases. The CDR3 runs to 19 residues. Germline V gene lookup returns CDR1 KGHSH and CDR2 LQKENI. The CDR3 nucleotides are TGTGCCAGCTCACCAGGGGCCCTGAGATCGGCAGGGGACACCGGGGAGCTGTTTTTT. Its protein is CASSPGALRSAGDTGELFF.

The chain recombines TRBV14 with TRBJ2-2; D may be TRBD1 (6 bases). V was clipped by 4 bases and J by 4 bases, with 10 bases between them. The CDR3 sequence is 14 residues long. Germline V gene data show CDR1 as SGHDN and CDR2 as FVKESK. CDR3 in DNA: TGTGCCAGCAGCCCCTGGACAGCCACCGGGGAGCTGTTTTTT. This sequence encodes CASSPWTATGELFF.

This chain links TRBV5-1 with TRBJ1-2, with D hard to call. V gave up 0 bases and J gave up 7 bases, with 4 bases separating them. CDR1 and CDR2 (germline): SGHRS, YFSETQ. The CDR3 is 11 residues long. The CDR3 loop reads CASSLGAGYTF. Written as DNA, the CDR3 is TGCGCCAGCAGCTTGGGGGCTGGCTACACCTTC.

The rearrangement links TRBV10-3 to TRBJ2-5; 8 nucleotides match TRBD2. J was trimmed by 1 base and V by 10 bases; bases with no gene match: 5. There are 13 residues in the CDR3. Germline-derived CDR1 and CDR2 are ENHRY and SYGVKD. As DNA, the CDR3 is TGTGCCACTATGACTAGCGCCCAAGAGACCCAGTACTTC. It specifies CATMTSAQETQYF.

V gene TRBV5-8 combines with J gene TRBJ2-1; 11 bases fit TRBD2. J was trimmed by 6 bases and V by 0 bases; bases with no gene match: 5. The germline CDR1 and CDR2 sequences are SGHTS and YDEGEE. This CDR3 is 16 amino acids long. The CDR3 sequence is CASSLERLAGSNEQFF. CDR3 nucleotides: TGTGCCAGCAGCTTGGAGAGACTAGCGGGATCCAATGAGCAGTTCTTC. Together with reference TRBV5-8 and TRBJ2-1, the CDR3 gives the full variable domain: EAGVTQSPTHLIKTRGQQATLRCSPISGHTSVYWYQQALGLGLQFLLWYDEGEERNRGNFPPRFSGRQFPNYSSELNVNALELEDSALYLCASSLERLAGSNEQFFGPGTRLTVL.

The J gene is TRBJ2-5, the V gene TRBV18; the D is unclear. This CDR3 contains 13 residues. Trimming shortened V by 4 bases and J by 2 bases, and 8 bases separated the two germline ends. CDR1 and CDR2 (germline): KGHSH, LQKENI. In DNA form, the CDR3 reads TGTGCCAGCTCACAAACACTACAAGAGACCCAGTACTTC. Its protein product is CASSQTLQETQYF.

The J gene is TRBJ2-1, the V gene TRBV19; 13 bases map to TRBD2. The CDR3 is 17 residues long. V shed 5 bases and J 3 bases; nucleotides not matched to a gene: 7. Germline V lookup: CDR1 LNHDA, CDR2 SQIVND (reference sequence). CDR3 sequence: CASSWGLAGPIYNEQFF. The CDR3 bases are TGTGCCAGTAGTTGGGGACTAGCGGGGCCCATCTACAATGAGCAGTTCTTC.

This chain links TRBV20-1 with TRBJ2-3; D is undetermined. This CDR3 is built from 11 residues. CDR1 is DFQATT and CDR2 is SNEGSKA in the germline V gene (reference sequence). Trimming cost V 2 bases and J 4 bases, with 4 bases left between them. The CDR3 protein is CSARFSDTQYF. In nucleotides, the CDR3 is TGCAGTGCTAGATTCTCAGATACGCAGTATTTT.

This clone turned up a few times. The chain recombines TRBV12-3 or TRBV12-4 with TRBJ2-1; D perhaps matches TRBD2 (6 bases). The V end lost 3 bases, the J end lost 4 bases, and 7 bases lay between the germline ends. The CDR3 is 13 residues long. Here the CDR3 DNA reads TGTGCCAGCAGTTTGGACTATTACAATGAGCAGTTCTTC. Translating gives CASSLDYYNEQFF.

V gene TRBV5-4 combines with J gene TRBJ2-1; 10 bases agree with TRBD1. CDR1 is SGHNT and CDR2 is YYREEE in the germline V gene (reference sequence). V lost 4 bases and J lost 8; bases outside the gene matches: 15. This CDR3 spans 17 amino acids. In DNA, the CDR3 is TGTGCCAGCAGCCAAGAACCCCCGGGACAGGGGTTTGATGAGCAGTTCTTC. This codes for CASSQEPPGQGFDEQFF.

The rearrangement uses TRBV7-3 and TRBJ1-6; tentative D call: TRBD1 (5 bases). This CDR3 comprises 16 residues. V gave up 5 bases and J gave up 7 bases, with 18 bases separating them. Germline V gene data show CDR1 as SGHTA and CDR2 as FQGTGA. CDR3 sequence: CASSLDGGRKNSPLHF. In DNA form, the CDR3 reads TGTGCCAGCAGCCTCGACGGGGGAAGGAAAAATTCACCCCTCCACTTT.

In DNA form, the CDR3 reads TGTGCCAGTAGTATGGGCGAGTCAGATACGCAGTATTTT. Protein product: CASSMGESDTQYF. This chain uses TRBV19 with TRBJ2-3; D gene ambiguous. This CDR3 has 13 residues. Trimming removed 3 bases at V and 4 bases at J, with 8 bases between. Germline V CDR1 and CDR2: LNHDA, SQIVND (reference sequence).

The J gene is TRBJ2-3, the V gene TRBV5-1; 10 nucleotides match TRBD2. CDR3 size: 13 residues. In germline, CDR1 is SGHRS, CDR2 YFSETQ. Germline trimming cut 5 bases from V and 3 bases from J; bases unmatched to any gene: 0. CDR3 protein: CASRAGGTDTQYF. The CDR3 nucleotides are TGCGCCAGCAGAGCGGGGGGGACAGATACGCAGTATTTT. Using reference TRBV5-1 and TRBJ2-3 for the parts outside the CDR3, the full variable domain is KAGVTQTPRYLIKTRGQQVTLSCSPISGHRSVSWYQQTPGQGLQFLFEYFSETQRNKGNFPGRFSGRQFSNSRSEMNVSTLELGDSALYLCASRAGGTDTQYFGPGTRLTVL.

The chain carries TRBV6-5 and TRBJ1-5, with a weak D call TRBD1 (6 bases). Trimming removed 6 bases from V and 0 bases from J, with 9 bases in between. The length of the CDR3 is 14 residues. Per germline, CDR1 MNHEY and CDR2 SVGAGI. The chain's CDR3 is CASRLRGSNQPQHF. The CDR3 DNA is TGTGCCAGCAGACTCAGGGGTAGCAATCAGCCCCAGCATTTT.

The chain employs TRBV6-5 and TRBJ1-1, with D hard to call. CDR1 is MNHEY, CDR2 SVGAGI, per germline. The CDR3 covers 14 residues. V was shortened by 6 bases and J by 5 bases, with 16 bases between the two germline ends. CDR3 loop: CASSSVVAGTEAFF. In DNA form, the CDR3 reads TGTGCCAGCAGCTCCGTCGTGGCAGGAACTGAAGCTTTCTTT.

Written as DNA, the CDR3 is TGTGCCAGCAGTTCCTACGCAGGGGCCGAGCAGTACTTC. It translates to CASSSYAGAEQYF. The rearrangement links TRBV12-3 or TRBV12-4 to TRBJ2-7, with D tentatively TRBD1 (6 bases). Trimming took 4 bases from V and 6 from J, leaving 13 bases between them. The CDR3 length is 13 residues.